The rows below give T cell receptor beta chains drawn from one sample of a study of regulatory T cells in long-lasting Graves disease. TCRdb processed the multiplex PCR reads anew with MiXCR; each CDR3 protein has one entry. Of some 330,000 distinct CDR3 sequences listed, 12% are singletons. A further study also used this sample, focusing on T cells in Graves' hyperthyroidism and ophthalmopathy.

The input for sequencing was peripheral blood mononuclear cells (PBMCs), taken at new diagnosis, from a patient treated with antithyroid drugs. All receptors derive from a woman under 30 with Graves disease. The CDR3 runs from the conserved cysteine through the conserved F or W. A D gene is named only where the DNA matches it firmly. Rows give clone size only sometimes, using once, few, many, or a class for an expanded clone.

size: many; D: TRBD2; V: TRBV7-9; J: TRBJ2-7; DNA: TGTGCCAGCAGCCGACTCGGACTAGCGGGATACGAGCAGTACTTC; CDR3: CASSRLGLAGYEQYF
size: -; D: -; V: TRBV20-1; J: TRBJ2-5; DNA: TGCAGTAGCCGGGGGGCTCAAGAGACCCAGTACTTC; CDR3: CSSRGAQETQYF
size: many; D: -; V: TRBV5-1; J: TRBJ1-1; DNA: TGCGCCAGCAGCCCGGGGGGACCCGACACTGAAGCTTTCTTT; CDR3: CASSPGGPDTEAFF
size: -; D: TRBD1; V: TRBV20-1; J: TRBJ1-1; DNA: TGCAGTGCTAGTTCCGGACAGGGCTGGACTGAAGCTTTCTTT; CDR3: CSASSGQGWTEAFF
size: many; D: -; V: TRBV20-1; J: TRBJ2-3; DNA: TGCAGTGCTATGGGGGGAGTTAGGAACACAGATACGCAGTATTTT; CDR3: CSAMGGVRNTDTQYF
size: many; D: -; V: TRBV12-3/TRBV12-4; J: TRBJ2-3; DNA: TGTGCCAGCAGTCTGCGACGGTACACAGATACGCAGTATTTT; CDR3: CASSLRRYTDTQYF
size: -; D: -; V: TRBV28; J: TRBJ2-2; DNA: -; CDR3: CASSLGSVGEQYFGPGTGELFF
size: many; D: -; V: TRBV29-1; J: TRBJ1-1; DNA: TGCAGCGTTGAAGAGGGCCCCCGTGAAGGAGCTTTCTTT; CDR3: CSVEEGPREGAFF
size: -; D: -; V: TRBV30; J: TRBJ1-2; DNA: TGTGCCTGGAGGTTGCTCAACTATGGCTACACCTTC; CDR3: CAWRLLNYGYTF
size: many; D: TRBD2; V: TRBV19; J: TRBJ2-1; DNA: TGTGCCAGTAGTAGACTAGCGGGAGAAGCCAATGAGCAGTTCTTC; CDR3: CASSRLAGEANEQFF
size: few; D: -; V: TRBV19; J: TRBJ1-5; DNA: TGTGCCAGTGGCTTAGTGGCCGAAAGCAATCAGCCCCAGCATTTT; CDR3: CASGLVAESNQPQHF
size: -; D: TRBD1; V: TRBV20-1; J: TRBJ1-4; DNA: TGCAGTGCCCAGACAGGGGTTAATGAAAAACTGTTTTTT; CDR3: CSAQTGVNEKLFF
size: many; D: -; V: TRBV10-3; J: TRBJ1-2; DNA: TGTGCCATCAGTGAGTTGGCGGGCTACACCTTC; CDR3: CAISELAGYTF
size: many; D: -; V: TRBV12-3/TRBV12-4; J: TRBJ2-3; DNA: TGTGCCAGCAGTTTGGGGAGATCTATTGGTAGGACGCAGTATTTT; CDR3: CASSLGRSIGRTQYF
size: few; D: -; V: TRBV7-8; J: TRBJ1-1; DNA: TGTGCCAGCAGCTTAGAAAGAGGAAGGGCTGAAGCTTTCTTT; CDR3: CASSLERGRAEAFF
size: many; D: TRBD2; V: TRBV7-8; J: TRBJ2-3; DNA: TGTGCCAGCAGCTTACCAACTAGCGGGTTGACAGATACGCAGTATTTT; CDR3: CASSLPTSGLTDTQYF
size: many; D: TRBD2; V: TRBV3-1; J: TRBJ2-2; DNA: TGTGCCAGCAGCCTAGCTAGCGGCCGGGAGCTGTTTTTT; CDR3: CASSLASGRELFF
size: -; D: -; V: TRBV2; J: TRBJ1-1; DNA: TGTGCCAGCGGTGGACGGAGGAACACTGAAGCTTTCTTT; CDR3: CASGGRRNTEAFF
size: many; D: -; V: TRBV7-9; J: TRBJ2-2; DNA: TGTGTCCTAATCAGGCAGCCCACTTCGAACACCGGGGAGCTGTTTTTT; CDR3: CVLIRQPTSNTGELFF
size: many; D: -; V: TRBV7-2; J: TRBJ2-2; DNA: TGTGCCAGCAGCTTAGCTCCGGGCTACACCGGGGAGCTGTTTTTT; CDR3: CASSLAPGYTGELFF